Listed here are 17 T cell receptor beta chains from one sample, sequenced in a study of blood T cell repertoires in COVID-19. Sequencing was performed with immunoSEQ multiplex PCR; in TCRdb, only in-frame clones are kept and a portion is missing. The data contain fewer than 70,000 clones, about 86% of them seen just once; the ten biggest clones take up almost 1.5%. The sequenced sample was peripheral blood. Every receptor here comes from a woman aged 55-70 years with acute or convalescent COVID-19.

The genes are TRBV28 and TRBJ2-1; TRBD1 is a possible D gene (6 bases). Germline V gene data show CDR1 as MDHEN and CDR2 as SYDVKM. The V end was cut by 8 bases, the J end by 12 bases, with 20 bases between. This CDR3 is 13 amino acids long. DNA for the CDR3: TGTGCCAGCGGACTCCAGGGGAAATTAGGGCAGTTCTTC. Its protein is CASGLQGKLGQFF.

The CDR3 region has the DNA TGTGCCAGCAGCCCCAGGACAGGGGAGATGAACACTGAAGCTTTCTTT. Translation gives CASSPRTGEMNTEAFF. This chain joins TRBV9 and TRBJ1-1; 9 positions agree with TRBD1. Germline CDR1 is SGDLS and CDR2 is YYNGEE. This CDR3 has 16 amino acids. V gave up 4 bases and J gave up 0 bases; unmatched junction bases: 7. Looking up the rest from reference TRBV9 and TRBJ1-1 gives the full variable domain: DSGVTQTPKHLITATGQRVTLRCSPRSGDLSVYWYQQSLDQGLQFLIQYYNGEERAKGNILERFSAQQFPDLHSELNLSSLELGDSALYFCASSPRTGEMNTEAFFGQGTRLTVV.

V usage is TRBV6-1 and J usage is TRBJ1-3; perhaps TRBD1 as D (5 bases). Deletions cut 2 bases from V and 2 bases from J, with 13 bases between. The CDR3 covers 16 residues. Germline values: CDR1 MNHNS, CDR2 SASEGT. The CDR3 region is CASSEWGERAGNTIYF. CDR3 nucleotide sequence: TGTGCCAGCAGTGAATGGGGGGAGAGGGCTGGAAACACCATATATTTT.

The CDR3 region is CSVVEGANSPLHF. Written as DNA, the CDR3 is TGCAGCGTTGTTGAAGGGGCTAATTCACCCCTCCACTTT. This chain connects TRBV29-1 to TRBJ1-6; weak D call: TRBD1 (5 bases). In germline, CDR1 is SQVTM, CDR2 ANQGSEA. V gave up 4 bases and J gave up 6 bases, with 10 bases separating them. This CDR3 is built from 13 residues.

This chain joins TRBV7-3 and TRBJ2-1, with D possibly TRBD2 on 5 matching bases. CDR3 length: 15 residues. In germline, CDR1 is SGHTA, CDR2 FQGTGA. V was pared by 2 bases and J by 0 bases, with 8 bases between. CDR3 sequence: CASSLAGSSYNEQFF. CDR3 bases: TGTGCCAGCAGCTTAGCGGGTAGCTCCTACAATGAGCAGTTCTTC.

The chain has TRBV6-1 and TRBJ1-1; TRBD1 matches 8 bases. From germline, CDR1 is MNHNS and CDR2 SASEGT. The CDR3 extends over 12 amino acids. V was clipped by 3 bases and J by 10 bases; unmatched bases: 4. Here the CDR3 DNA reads TGTGCCAGCAGTGACGGACAGGGTGGAGCTTTCTTT. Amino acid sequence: CASSDGQGGAFF.

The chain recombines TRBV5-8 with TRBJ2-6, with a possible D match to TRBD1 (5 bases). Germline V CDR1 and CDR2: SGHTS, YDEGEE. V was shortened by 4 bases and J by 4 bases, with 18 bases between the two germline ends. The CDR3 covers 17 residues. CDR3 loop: CASSTGRGIKGANVLTF. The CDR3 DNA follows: TGTGCCAGCAGCACCGGAAGGGGTATTAAGGGGGCCAACGTCCTGACTTTC.

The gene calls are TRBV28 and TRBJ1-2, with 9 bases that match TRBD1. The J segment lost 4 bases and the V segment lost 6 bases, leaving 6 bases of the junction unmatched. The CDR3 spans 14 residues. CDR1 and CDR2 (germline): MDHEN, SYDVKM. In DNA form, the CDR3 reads TGTGCCAGCAGGGACAGGACAGGGGCCTATGGCTACACCTTC. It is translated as CASRDRTGAYGYTF.

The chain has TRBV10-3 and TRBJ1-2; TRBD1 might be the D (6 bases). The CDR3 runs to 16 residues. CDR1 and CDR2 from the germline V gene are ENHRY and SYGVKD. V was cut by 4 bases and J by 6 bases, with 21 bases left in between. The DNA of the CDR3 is TGTGCCATCAGTGGGGGGCCAGGGTCTAGAGAAGATGGCTACACCTTC. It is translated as CAISGGPGSREDGYTF.

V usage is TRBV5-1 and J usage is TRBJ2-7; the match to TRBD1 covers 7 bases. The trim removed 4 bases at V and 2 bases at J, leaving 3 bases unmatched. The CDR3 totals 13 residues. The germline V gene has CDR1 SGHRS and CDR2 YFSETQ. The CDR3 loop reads CASSPGGPYEQYF. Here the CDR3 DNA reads TGCGCCAGCAGCCCAGGGGGTCCCTACGAGCAGTACTTC.

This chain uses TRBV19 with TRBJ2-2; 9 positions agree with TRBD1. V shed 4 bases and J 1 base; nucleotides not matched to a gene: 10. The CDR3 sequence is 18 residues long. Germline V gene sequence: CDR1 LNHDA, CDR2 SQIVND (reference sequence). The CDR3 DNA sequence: TGTGCCAGTAGTAGCCCCTCTCCGGGACAGGGGAACACCGGGGAGCTGTTTTTT. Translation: CASSSPSPGQGNTGELFF.

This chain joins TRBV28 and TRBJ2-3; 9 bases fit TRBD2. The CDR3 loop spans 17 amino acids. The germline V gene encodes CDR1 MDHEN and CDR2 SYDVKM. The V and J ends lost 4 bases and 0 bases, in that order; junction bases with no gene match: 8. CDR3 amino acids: CASSSQTAGGSTDTQYF. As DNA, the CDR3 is TGTGCCAGCAGTTCCCAAACAGCGGGGGGAAGCACAGATACGCAGTATTTT.

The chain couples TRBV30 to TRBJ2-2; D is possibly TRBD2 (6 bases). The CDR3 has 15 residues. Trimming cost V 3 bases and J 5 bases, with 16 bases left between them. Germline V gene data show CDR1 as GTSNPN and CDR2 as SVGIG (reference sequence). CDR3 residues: CAWRFGRGRTGELFF. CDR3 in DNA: TGTGCCTGGAGGTTTGGGCGGGGACGGACCGGGGAGCTGTTTTTT.

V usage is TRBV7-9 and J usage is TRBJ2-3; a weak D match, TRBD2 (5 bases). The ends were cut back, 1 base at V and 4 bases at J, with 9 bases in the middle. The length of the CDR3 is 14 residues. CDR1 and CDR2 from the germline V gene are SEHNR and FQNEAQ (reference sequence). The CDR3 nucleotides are TGTGCCAGCAGCTTAGTTGGAGGTGCAGATACGCAGTATTTT. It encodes CASSLVGGADTQYF.

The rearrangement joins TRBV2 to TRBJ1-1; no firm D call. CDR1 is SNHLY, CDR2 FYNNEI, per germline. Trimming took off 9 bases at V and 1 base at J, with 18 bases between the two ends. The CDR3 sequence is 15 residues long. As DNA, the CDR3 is TGTGCCAGTAGGTTTGGACTTTTGGGGAACACTGAAGCTTTCTTT. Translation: CASRFGLLGNTEAFF.

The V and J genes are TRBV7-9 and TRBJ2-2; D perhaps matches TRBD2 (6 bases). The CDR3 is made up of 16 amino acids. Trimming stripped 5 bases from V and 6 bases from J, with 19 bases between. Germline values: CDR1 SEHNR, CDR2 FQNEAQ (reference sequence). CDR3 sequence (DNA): TGTGCCAGCAGCCCTAATGGGGTCGGGGGTGCCGGGGAGCTGTTTTTT. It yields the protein CASSPNGVGGAGELFF.

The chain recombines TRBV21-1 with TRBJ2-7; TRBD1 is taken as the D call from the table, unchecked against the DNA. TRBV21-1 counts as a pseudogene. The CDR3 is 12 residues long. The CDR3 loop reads CASSKFVNEQYF. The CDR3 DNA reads TGTGCCAGCAGCAAATTTGTCAACGAGCAGTACTTC.